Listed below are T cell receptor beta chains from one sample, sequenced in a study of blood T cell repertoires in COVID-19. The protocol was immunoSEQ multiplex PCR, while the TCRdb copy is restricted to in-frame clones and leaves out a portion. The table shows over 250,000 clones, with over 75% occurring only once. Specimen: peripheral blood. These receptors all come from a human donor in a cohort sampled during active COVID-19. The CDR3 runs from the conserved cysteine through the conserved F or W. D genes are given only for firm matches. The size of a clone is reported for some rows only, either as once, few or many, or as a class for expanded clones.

DNA: TGCGCCAGCGGAAAACTAGCGGGAGTTCGAGATACGCAGTATTTT
CDR3: CASGKLAGVRDTQYF
size: NA
J: TRBJ2-3
V: TRBV5-1
D: TRBD2

DNA: TGTGCCAGCTCACCCGGAGGGAATCAGCCCCAGCATTTT
CDR3: CASSPGGNQPQHF
size: few
J: TRBJ1-5
V: TRBV18
D: NA

DNA: TGTGCCAGCAGTTACTCCGGGACAGGGGACAAGAACGAGCAGTACTTC
CDR3: CASSYSGTGDKNEQYF
size: NA
J: TRBJ2-7
V: TRBV6-5
D: TRBD1

DNA: TGCGCCAGCAGACTAGCGGGAGAAGCCTACGAGCAGTACTTC
CDR3: CASRLAGEAYEQYF
size: NA
J: TRBJ2-7
V: TRBV5-1
D: TRBD2

DNA: TGTGCCTGGAGAGGTAGCGGGAGCTACAATGAGCAGTTCTTC
CDR3: CAWRGSGSYNEQFF
size: NA
J: TRBJ2-1
V: TRBV30
D: TRBD2

DNA: TGCGCCAGCAGCTTGTCGGGACAGGGGTCTTACGAGCAGTACTTC
CDR3: CASSLSGQGSYEQYF
size: NA
J: TRBJ2-7
V: TRBV5-1
D: TRBD1

DNA: TGTGCCAGCTCCCTCTATGTGACTGGATACAACAATGAGCAGTTCTTC
CDR3: CASSLYVTGYNNEQFF
size: NA
J: TRBJ2-1
V: TRBV18
D: NA

DNA: TGTGCCAGCAGCCAAGGAGGGAACAGGGCGGTCGGCGGGGAGCTGTTTTTT
CDR3: CASSQGGNRAVGGELFF
size: NA
J: TRBJ2-2
V: TRBV14
D: NA

DNA: TGTGCCATCAGTGAACGTGTGACAGGTTACTACACCTTC
CDR3: CAISERVTGYYTF
size: NA
J: TRBJ1-2
V: TRBV10-3
D: NA

DNA: TGCGCCAGCAGCTTGGCAGGGACTATCAATGAGCAGTTCTTC
CDR3: CASSLAGTINEQFF
size: NA
J: TRBJ2-1
V: TRBV5-1
D: TRBD2

DNA: TGCAGTGCTAGTTCCGACAGGGCAAACGACTATGGCTACACCTTC
CDR3: CSASSDRANDYGYTF
size: NA
J: TRBJ1-2
V: TRBV20-1
D: TRBD1

DNA: TGTGCCAGCTCACCACCCCCCTCTTCGTTTGAAGCTTTCTTT
CDR3: CASSPPPSSFEAFF
size: NA
J: TRBJ1-1
V: TRBV18
D: NA

DNA: TGTGCCAGCAGCGCAGGGGTCTCCTACAATGAGCAGTTCTTC
CDR3: CASSAGVSYNEQFF
size: NA
J: TRBJ2-1
V: TRBV9
D: NA

DNA: TGTGCCAGCAGCCGCGGACTAGTTGACAATGAGCAGTTCTTC
CDR3: CASSRGLVDNEQFF
size: few
J: TRBJ2-1
V: TRBV9
D: TRBD2

DNA: TGTGCCAGCAGTTTATTCCGGGGAGGAAACACCATATATTTT
CDR3: CASSLFRGGNTIYF
size: NA
J: TRBJ1-3
V: TRBV28
D: NA

DNA: TGTGCCAGCAGTCAGACAGTCCGAAACATTCAGTACTTC
CDR3: CASSQTVRNIQYF
size: NA
J: TRBJ2-4
V: TRBV6-2/TRBV6-3
D: NA